These T cell receptor beta chains were read from a single sample in a study of regulatory T cells in long-lasting Graves disease. MiXCR, run by TCRdb on the multiplex PCR reads, gives a single entry per CDR3 protein. The data show some 450,000 distinct CDR3 sequences, around a quarter seen once. Material: peripheral blood mononuclear cells (PBMCs), obtained when the disease was refractory, from a patient treated with antithyroid drugs. Receptor source: a female donor with Graves disease. Both conserved end residues are part of each CDR3. A D gene is named only where the DNA matches it firmly. The size of a clone is reported for some rows only, either as once, few or many, or as a class for expanded clones.

TGCGCCAGCAGCTTGGGGGGCTCCGGGCCTACCTACGAGCAGTACTTC	CASSLGGSGPTYEQYF	.	16	TRBV5-1	TRBJ2-7	few
TGTGCCTGGAGCCAGGTCCCGGATACGCAGTATTTT	CAWSQVPDTQYF	.	12	TRBV30	TRBJ2-3	.
TGTGCCTGGAGCGTGGGTGTGGGCACTGAAGCTTTCTTT	CAWSVGVGTEAFF	.	13	TRBV30	TRBJ1-1	many
TGTGCCAGCAGCCGTTCTGGGGGCAGGCAGCCCCAGCATTTT	CASSRSGGRQPQHF	.	14	TRBV9	TRBJ1-5	.
TGCAGTGCTCCCCTTCGGACTAGCCCAGAGACCCAGTACTTC	CSAPLRTSPETQYF	TRBD2	14	TRBV20-1	TRBJ2-5	.
TGCGCCAGCAGCCACCAACAGGGGCCCTCGCCTTTATATGGCTACACCTTC	CASSHQQGPSPLYGYTF	TRBD1	17	TRBV5-1	TRBJ1-2	.
TGTGCCAGCAGGGACCCCCGGGGGCTCAATCAGCCCCAGCATTTT	CASRDPRGLNQPQHF	.	15	TRBV28	TRBJ1-5	many
TGCGCCAGCAGCTTGGCGGTGGGGACTTCCGGCGTGAACACTGAAGCTTTCTTT	CASSLAVGTSGVNTEAFF	.	18	TRBV5-1	TRBJ1-1	many
TGTGCCACCGGTGCCCCCACGTGTCAGCCCCAGCATTTT	CATGAPTCQPQHF	.	13	TRBV15	TRBJ1-5	.
TGCAGTGCTAGAGATCTTTTGTCTCTGGACAGTTGGAATTCACCCCTCCACTTT	CSARDLLSLDSWNSPLHF	.	18	TRBV20-1	TRBJ1-6	few
TGTGCCATACGTGGAGGGTATGGCAATCAGCCCCAGCATTTT	CAIRGGYGNQPQHF	.	14	TRBV6-1	TRBJ1-5	.
TGTGCCTGGGGGACACCCATGAACACTGAAGCTTTCTTT	CAWGTPMNTEAFF	.	13	TRBV30	TRBJ1-1	.
TGTGCCAGCAGTTTCCTGCCTAGCGGGCCTGTGAACACCGGGGAGCTGTTTTTT	CASSFLPSGPVNTGELFF	TRBD2	18	TRBV6-5	TRBJ2-2	many
TGTGCCAGCAGTAGGGGAATGGCCAACACTGAAGCTTTCTTT	CASSRGMANTEAFF	.	14	TRBV27	TRBJ1-1	.
TGTGCCAGCAGCTTAGGGCGGATGGCCTCCTACGAGCAGTACTTC	CASSLGRMASYEQYF	.	15	TRBV11-2	TRBJ2-7	.
TGTGCCAGCAGCCGATCGAGGGGGGCCTATGGCTACACCTTC	CASSRSRGAYGYTF	.	14	TRBV11-2	TRBJ1-2	few
TGTACCAGCAGCGTCCGACGGGATTCACCCCTCCACTTT	CTSSVRRDSPLHF	.	13	TRBV3-1	TRBJ1-6	once
TGTGCCAGCAGCTTGAATGCCCGTGTGGAGCAGTACTTC	CASSLNARVEQYF	.	13	TRBV13	TRBJ2-7	few
TGCGCCAGCAGCTTGGGTTTTCGAGAGCTGAACACTGAAGCTTTCTTT	CASSLGFRELNTEAFF	.	16	TRBV5-1	TRBJ1-1	.
TGTGCCACCACTTACGCCGTTGGAACTAGCGGGACTAGCGGGTCCGAGACCCAGTACTTC	CATTYAVGTSGTSGSETQYF	TRBD2	20	TRBV6-5	TRBJ2-5	.
TGTGCCAGCAGCGCCCCGGGACAGGGAGTCTATGGCTACACCTTC	CASSAPGQGVYGYTF	TRBD1	15	TRBV7-9	TRBJ1-2	.
TGTGCCAGCAGTACCGGGCTTTCTAATGAAAAACTGTTTTTT	CASSTGLSNEKLFF	.	14	TRBV2	TRBJ1-4	many
TGTGCCAGTAGTGGCCAGGGGGTAAATGAAAAACTGTTTTTT	CASSGQGVNEKLFF	TRBD1	14	TRBV19	TRBJ1-4	.
TGCGCCAGCAGCCAAGAGGCAGTTAGCAGGAACTATGGCTACACCTTC	CASSQEAVSRNYGYTF	.	16	TRBV4-1	TRBJ1-2	few
TGCAGTGCTAGGGGTGCTGCGGACACTGAAGCTTTCTTT	CSARGAADTEAFF	.	13	TRBV20-1	TRBJ1-1	many
TGTGCCAGCAGCCGTACCGACAGGGAAGTGACTGAAGCTTTCTTT	CASSRTDREVTEAFF	TRBD1	15	TRBV27	TRBJ1-1	.
TGTGCCAGCAACGGACTCCGGGCCGGGGAGCTGTTTTTT	CASNGLRAGELFF	.	13	TRBV7-2	TRBJ2-2	.
TGTGCCAGTAGTCCCCGAGTTGGGACTAGCAACTACGAGCAGTACTTC	CASSPRVGTSNYEQYF	TRBD2	16	TRBV19	TRBJ2-7	.
TGTGCCAGCAGCTCAGCGACAGGGGCGGAGACCCAGTACTTC	CASSSATGAETQYF	TRBD1	14	TRBV7-2	TRBJ2-5	many
TGTGCCAGCAGACCGGGACTAGCGGGAGGAGATACGCAGTATTTT	CASRPGLAGGDTQYF	TRBD2	15	TRBV2	TRBJ2-3	few
TGTGCCAGCAGCCGCCCCACTAGCGGGAGAATGGATACGCAGTATTTT	CASSRPTSGRMDTQYF	TRBD2	16	TRBV14	TRBJ2-3	.
TGTGCCAGCAGCTTAGTGCTTAGCGGCCAAGAGACCCAGTACTTC	CASSLVLSGQETQYF	.	15	TRBV7-9	TRBJ2-5	.
TGCGCCAGCAGCCAAGACGTCTTACTAGCGGGTCGGTTGGAGACCCAGTACTTC	CASSQDVLLAGRLETQYF	TRBD2	18	TRBV4-1	TRBJ2-5	.
TGTGCCAGCAGCTTATTCGGGGCTAGCGGGTATGGGGAGCAGTACTTC	CASSLFGASGYGEQYF	TRBD2	16	TRBV11-2	TRBJ2-7	few
TGTGCCAGTAGTGCACGACAGTACCATCAGCCCCAGCATTTT	CASSARQYHQPQHF	.	14	TRBV19	TRBJ1-5	few
TGTGCCAGCAGCACGGGGACAGGCTATTCCTATGGCTACACCTTC	CASSTGTGYSYGYTF	TRBD1	15	TRBV11-2	TRBJ1-2	many
TGCAGTGCTAGAGATCTCGGCAGGGGGCTGGAAGCTTTCTTT	CSARDLGRGLEAFF	TRBD1	14	TRBV20-1	TRBJ1-1	.
TGTGCCAGCAGCGGCCGGGACAGGGGCACTGAAGCTTTCTTT	CASSGRDRGTEAFF	TRBD1	14	TRBV7-2	TRBJ1-1	many
TGTGCCAGTAGTTCCGGGACAGGGTACAATCAGCCCCAGCATTTT	CASSSGTGYNQPQHF	TRBD1	15	TRBV19	TRBJ1-5	.
TGTGCCAGTAGTTCTGTGACGGCCGGCAATCAGCCCCAGCATTTT	CASSSVTAGNQPQHF	.	15	TRBV27	TRBJ1-5	few
TGTGCCATCAGTGCCCTGGGACAGAACTATGTCGGCTACACCTTC	CAISALGQNYVGYTF	TRBD1	15	TRBV10-3	TRBJ1-2	many
TGCAGCGTTCTCTCAGGGGTTGTTCGCACTGAAGCTTTCTTT	CSVLSGVVRTEAFF	.	14	TRBV29-1	TRBJ1-1	.
TGCAGCGTCGTTAACCGGGACAGGGGGCATGGCTACACCTTC	CSVVNRDRGHGYTF	TRBD1	14	TRBV29-1	TRBJ1-2	many
TGCGCCAGCAGCCAAGTCGGGGACAGGGCCTCTGGAAACACCATATATTTT	CASSQVGDRASGNTIYF	TRBD1	17	TRBV5-1	TRBJ1-3	.
TGCAGTGCAAATCGACAGGGGGGAGGTCAGCCCCAGCATTTT	CSANRQGGGQPQHF	TRBD1	14	TRBV20-1	TRBJ1-5	few
TGTGCCAGCAGCTTATCAAGGACTAGCGGGAGTTCTGGCGAGCAGTACTTC	CASSLSRTSGSSGEQYF	TRBD2	17	TRBV11-1	TRBJ2-7	.
TGTGCCAGTAGTAGGACAGGGGACGCCACTGAAGCTTTCTTT	CASSRTGDATEAFF	TRBD1	14	TRBV19	TRBJ1-1	once
TGTGCCAGTACCAAGACAGGGGCCAGCAATCAGCCCCAGCATTTT	CASTKTGASNQPQHF	TRBD1	15	TRBV19	TRBJ1-5	.
TGCAGCGTTGTATCAGGGAACCAAGAGACCCAGTACTTC	CSVVSGNQETQYF	.	13	TRBV29-1	TRBJ2-5	few
TGTGCCAGCACCCTCCGGGACAGGGGGGAGCAGTACTTC	CASTLRDRGEQYF	TRBD1	13	TRBV2	TRBJ2-7	many
TGTGCCAGCAGCCAAAATTCAGTCAGTGGGGCTTTCTTT	CASSQNSVSGAFF	.	13	TRBV3-1	TRBJ1-1	.
TGTGCCAGCAGTTCGGGGGGTATGAGCACTGAAGCTTTCTTT	CASSSGGMSTEAFF	.	14	TRBV28	TRBJ1-1	few